This paragraph reports one T cell receptor beta chain. Its specificity is unknown. PCR was performed using 60 Vbeta and 13 Jbeta primers. How the authors handled the data: An analysis that came later counted 70 million to 100 million unique TCR beta chains, 9 million to 12 million shared. Clones were read by immunoSEQ multiplex PCR, and TCRdb kept only the in-frame ones, dropping some. V, J and clone size are taken as reported in that table, and D and trimming were inferred from the DNA itself. The repertoire has roughly 130,000 clones, roughly 78% of them found once; the top ten carry around 5%. This entry is derived from a study of cytomegalovirus exposure and HLA in healthy donors. Looking at the study overall: An earlier analysis found fewer than 120 million unique TCR beta sequences from 200 million or so T cells. Broader study findings: In an earlier analysis, in some 500 donors, most V segments appeared productive either ~87% or ~30% of the time. Highly shared variants forming one cluster were likely a sequencing artifact.

The clonotype was recovered from a man younger than 45 in good health and CMV-seronegative. Sample: PBMCs.

CDR3 amino acids: CASSDGVRGATEAFF. In nucleotides, the CDR3 is TGTGCCAGCAGTGACGGGGTCAGGGGGGCCACTGAAGCTTTCTTT. The chain is built from TRBV6-4 and TRBJ1-1; 7 bases line up with TRBD1. The CDR3 length is 15 residues. J lost 4 bases, V lost 2 bases, and 7 bases had no gene match. Germline V CDR1 and CDR2: MRHNA, SNTAGT.